This TCR beta chain originates from a study of T cells in Graves' hyperthyroidism and ophthalmopathy. CDR3 size: 17 residues. The germline CDR1 and CDR2 sequences are WSHSY and SAAADI. Unmatched junction bases numbered 11, after V lost 6 bases and J lost 4 bases. This clonotype was counted a single time. The antigen is not known. Regarding the study as a whole: Most thyroid clonotypes that were expanded above 0.001 also turned up in blood.

Template material for amplifying TCR beta CDR3 regions consisted of RNA transcripts. The HTBI primer set drove a first-round RT-PCR of the TCR CDR3. MiXCR, run by TCRdb on the multiplex PCR reads, gives a single entry per CDR3 protein. The sample holds about 96,000 distinct CDR3 sequences; 51% are singletons and the top ten take around 29%. The TCR comes from a middle-aged woman with Graves' hyperthyroidism. The chain employs TRBV10-2 and TRBJ1-5, with 11 bases identical to TRBD1. Material for sequencing was blood. For the CDR3, the DNA is TGCGCCAGCAGCCGGGACAGGGGGATTAGGAAGAATCAGCCCCAGCATTTT. As protein: CASSRDRGIRKNQPQHF.